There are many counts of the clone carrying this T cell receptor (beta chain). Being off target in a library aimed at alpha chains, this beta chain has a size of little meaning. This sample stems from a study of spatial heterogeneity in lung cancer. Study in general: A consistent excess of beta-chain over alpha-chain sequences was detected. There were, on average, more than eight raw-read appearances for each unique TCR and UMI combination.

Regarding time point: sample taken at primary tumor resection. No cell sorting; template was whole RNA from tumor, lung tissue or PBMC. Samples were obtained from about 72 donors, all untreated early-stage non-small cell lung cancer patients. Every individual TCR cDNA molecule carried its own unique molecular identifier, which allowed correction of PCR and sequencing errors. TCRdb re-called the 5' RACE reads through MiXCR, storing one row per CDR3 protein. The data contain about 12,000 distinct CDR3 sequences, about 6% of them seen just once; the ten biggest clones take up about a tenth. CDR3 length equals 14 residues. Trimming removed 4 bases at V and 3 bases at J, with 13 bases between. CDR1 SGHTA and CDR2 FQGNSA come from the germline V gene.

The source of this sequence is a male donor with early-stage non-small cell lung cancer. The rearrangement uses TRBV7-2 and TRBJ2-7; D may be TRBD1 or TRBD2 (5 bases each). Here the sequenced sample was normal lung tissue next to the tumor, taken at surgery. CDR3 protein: CASSSTGTDYEQYF. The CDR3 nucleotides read TGTGCCAGCAGCTCGACCGGGACGGACTACGAGCAGTACTTC.